The rows below give T cell receptor beta chains drawn from one sample of a study of regulatory and conventional T cells in RAG deficiency. Produced via immunoSEQ multiplex PCR; TCRdb's table is partial and in-frame only. The table includes about 8,000 clones, over 85% detected once. A further study also used this sample, focusing on regulatory T cells.

The specimen was CD127- CD25+ CD4+ Tregs sorted from blood. These receptors were obtained from a human donor in good health. Both conserved end residues are part of each CDR3. D genes are given only for firm matches. Clone size is shown for a subset of rows, as once, few, many or a class of expanded clone.

clone size	V gene	D gene	J gene	CDR3 protein	CDR3 DNA
.	TRBV19	TRBD1	TRBJ2-7	CASSTRTGGTYEQYF	TGTGCCAGTAGTACCCGGACAGGCGGTACCTACGAGCAGTACTTC
.	TRBV5-1	.	TRBJ2-1	CASSPTSDEQFF	TGCGCCAGCAGCCCTACTTCCGATGAGCAGTTCTTC
.	TRBV6-1	.	TRBJ1-2	CASSVEGLGYTF	TGTGCCAGCAGTGTGGAGGGCCTGGGCTACACCTTC
.	TRBV5-1	.	TRBJ2-2	CASSFNGRVIIGELFF	TGCGCCAGCAGCTTTAACGGGAGAGTGATAATCGGGGAGCTGTTTTTT
.	TRBV5-1	.	TRBJ2-1	CASSSIYNEQFF	TGCGCCAGCAGCTCCATCTACAATGAGCAGTTCTTC
.	TRBV10-3	.	TRBJ1-4	CAISQGIANEKLFF	TGTGCCATCAGTCAGGGGATAGCTAATGAAAAACTGTTTTTT
.	TRBV7-9	TRBD2	TRBJ2-3	CASSTWRPLAGEADTQYF	TGTGCCAGCAGCACCTGGAGGCCCCTAGCGGGAGAAGCAGATACGCAGTATTTT
.	TRBV7-5	.	TRBJ2-1	CVRSKEAREDSYNEQFF	TGTGTCAGAAGCAAAGAGGCGCGGGAGGATTCCTACAATGAGCAGTTCTTC
.	TRBV7-2	TRBD1	TRBJ1-2	CASSRQGGNGYTF	TGTGCCAGCAGCCGACAGGGCGGAAACGGCTACACCTTC
.	TRBV5-1	.	TRBJ2-4	CASSLDRAKNIQYF	TGCGCCAGCAGCTTGGACAGGGCCAAAAACATTCAGTACTTC
.	TRBV7-9	.	TRBJ1-1	CASSLGLQRNTEAFF	TGTGCCAGCAGCTTAGGTCTACAGAGGAACACTGAAGCTTTCTTT
.	TRBV7-9	.	TRBJ1-5	CASSLLGGQPQHF	TGTGCCAGCAGCTTATTGGGGGGACAGCCCCAGCATTTT
once	TRBV30	.	TRBJ2-7	CAWPPRLDSSYEQYF	TGTGCCTGGCCGCCCCGCCTGGACAGCTCCTACGAGCAGTACTTC
.	TRBV10-3	TRBD1	TRBJ1-1	CAISRQGDTEAFF	TGTGCCATCAGTCGACAGGGGGACACTGAAGCTTTCTTT
.	TRBV29-1	.	TRBJ2-7	CSVQGGYEQYF	TGCAGCGTGCAGGGTGGCTACGAGCAGTACTTC
.	TRBV30	.	TRBJ2-5	CASTAGIQVPQEETQYF	TGTGCCTCGACCGCAGGGATCCAGGTTCCCCAAGAGGAGACCCAGTACTTC
.	TRBV27	.	TRBJ2-3	CASSLLAETDTQYF	TGTGCCAGCAGTTTATTAGCGGAGACAGATACGCAGTATTTT
.	TRBV30	TRBD1	TRBJ2-6	CAWSTGQGGVGANVLTF	TGTGCCTGGAGTACCGGACAGGGGGGAGTCGGGGCCAACGTCCTGACTTTC
.	TRBV27	TRBD2	TRBJ2-2	CASSFRLAGIAGELFF	TGTGCCAGCAGTTTCAGGCTAGCGGGAATTGCCGGGGAGCTGTTTTTT
.	TRBV11-2	TRBD1	TRBJ2-1	CASSFGQGAKYEDEQFF	TGTGCCAGCAGCTTCGGTCAGGGGGCAAAGTATGAGGATGAGCAGTTCTTC
once	TRBV4-2	.	TRBJ1-4	CASSQALTGHNEKLFF	TGTGCCAGCAGCCAGGCACTAACAGGGCATAATGAAAAACTGTTTTTT
.	TRBV14	TRBD1	TRBJ1-1	CASSRNRGFDTEAFF	TGTGCCAGCAGCCGCAACAGGGGGTTTGACACTGAAGCTTTCTTT
.	TRBV11-2	.	TRBJ2-1	CASSFGWDLKKHNEQFF	TGTGCCAGCAGCTTTGGATGGGACTTGAAAAAGCACAATGAGCAGTTCTTC
.	TRBV4-2	.	TRBJ2-7	CASSQDRDEQYF	TGTGCCAGCAGCCAAGACAGGGACGAGCAGTACTTC
.	TRBV5-1	.	TRBJ1-2	CASSFRVNYGYTF	TGCGCCAGCAGCTTCAGGGTTAACTATGGCTACACCTTC
.	TRBV25-1	.	TRBJ2-5	CASSVTGMTQYF	TGTGCCAGCAGTGTAACAGGGATGACCCAGTACTTC
.	TRBV11-3	TRBD2	TRBJ2-3	CASSLTSGPTDTQYF	TGTGCCAGCAGCCTGACTAGCGGTCCCACAGATACGCAGTATTTT
.	TRBV19	TRBD2	TRBJ2-5	CASSISGGSRRETQYF	TGTGCCAGTAGTATATCGGGGGGTTCGCGTCGGGAGACCCAGTACTTC
.	TRBV7-2	TRBD2	TRBJ2-3	CASSVRLLAGGTDTQYF	TGTGCCAGCAGCGTAAGGCTCTTAGCGGGAGGCACAGATACGCAGTATTTT
.	TRBV10-3	.	TRBJ2-7	CAIRDFAYEQYF	TGTGCCATCCGGGACTTCGCCTACGAGCAGTACTTC
.	TRBV6-5	TRBD1	TRBJ2-2	CASRGQGAGELFF	TGTGCCAGCAGGGGACAGGGGGCCGGGGAGCTGTTTTTT
once	TRBV2	TRBD2	TRBJ2-5	CASRTQGLAGETQYF	TGTGCCAGCAGGACACAGGGACTAGCGGGCGAGACCCAGTACTTC
.	TRBV4-2	TRBD1	TRBJ2-4	CASSRDGTGLSKNIQYF	TGTGCCAGCAGCCGAGACGGGACAGGTCTGTCCAAAAACATTCAGTACTTC
.	TRBV7-2	.	TRBJ2-1	CASRRDNEQFF	TGTGCCAGCAGGCGGGACAATGAGCAGTTCTTC
.	TRBV4-1	.	TRBJ1-1	CASSQAGGGWRGFNTEAFF	TGCGCCAGCAGCCAAGCCGGGGGGGGGTGGCGGGGATTCAACACTGAAGCTTTCTTT
few	TRBV2	.	TRBJ1-1	CASSHRHDTEAFF	TGTGCCAGCAGTCATCGACACGACACTGAAGCTTTCTTT
.	TRBV30	TRBD2	TRBJ2-7	CAWSQPGGAYEQYF	TGTGCCTGGAGTCAACCGGGGGGGGCCTACGAGCAGTACTTC
.	TRBV5-1	TRBD1	TRBJ1-1	CASSMQTGITEAFF	TGCGCCAGCAGCATGCAGACAGGGATCACTGAAGCTTTCTTT
.	TRBV7-2	TRBD1	TRBJ1-2	CASSLLGQGSGYGYTF	TGTGCCAGCAGCCTGCTGGGACAGGGATCTGGCTATGGCTACACCTTC
.	TRBV2	.	TRBJ2-3	CASKYDTSTDTQYF	TGTGCCAGCAAATACGATACTAGCACAGATACGCAGTATTTT
once	TRBV18	.	TRBJ2-5	CASSPGRETQYF	TGTGCCAGCTCACCGGGGAGGGAGACCCAGTACTTC
.	TRBV6-1	TRBD1	TRBJ1-2	CASSSRDRAYGYTF	TGTGCCAGCTCTTCCCGGGACAGGGCCTATGGCTACACCTTC
.	TRBV5-1	TRBD1	TRBJ1-1	CASSLSGGMNTEAFF	TGCGCCAGCAGCTTGTCAGGGGGGATGAACACTGAAGCTTTCTTT
.	TRBV6-5	TRBD1	TRBJ1-2	CASRTGGNYGYTF	TGTGCCAGCAGGACAGGGGGTAACTATGGCTACACCTTC
.	TRBV19	TRBD1	TRBJ1-5	CASSISRGTGDNQPQHF	TGTGCCAGTAGTATATCGAGGGGGACAGGTGACAATCAGCCCCAGCATTTT
.	TRBV6-5	.	TRBJ2-2	CASSYVGGPGELFF	TGTGCCAGCAGTTATGTAGGCGGGCCCGGGGAGCTGTTTTTT
.	TRBV4-1	TRBD1	TRBJ1-2	CASSPAGGVGYGYTF	TGCGCCAGCAGCCCGGCAGGGGGCGTCGGCTATGGCTACACCTTC